This T cell receptor (beta chain) stems from a study of T cell repertoires in cytomegalovirus infection. Whole-study context: Alongside well-studied HLA-B-restricted CMV epitopes, recently identified HLA-C-restricted CMV epitopes were also used. Matching HLA type and CMV infection were both indicated by public TCR beta signatures.

MiXCR, applied by TCRdb to the reads, yields one record per CDR3 protein. The table has about 900,000 distinct CDR3 sequences, around 29% seen once. Study-level results: The ex vivo response showed dominance by HLA-C-restricted CMV-specific TCR beta clonotypes.

Worth noting for this clonotype: The antigen is not known.

This CDR3 has 13 amino acids. Looked up from germline, CDR1 is SGHRS and CDR2 is YFSETQ. Trimming took off 1 base at V and 5 bases at J, with 10 bases between the two ends. The sequence derives from a human donor in good health (CMV status not recorded). Some clones in this sample may be carry-over from other donors' samples. The sequenced sample was cultured CD8+ T cells from PBMCs, obtained from culture after CMV antigen stimulation. The chain links TRBV5-1 to TRBJ2-7; D possibly corresponds to TRBD1 (5 bases). The CDR3 DNA follows: TGCGCCAGCAGCTTGTTGGGGCCAGACGAGCAGTACGTC. Translated, it gives CASSLLGPDEQYV.